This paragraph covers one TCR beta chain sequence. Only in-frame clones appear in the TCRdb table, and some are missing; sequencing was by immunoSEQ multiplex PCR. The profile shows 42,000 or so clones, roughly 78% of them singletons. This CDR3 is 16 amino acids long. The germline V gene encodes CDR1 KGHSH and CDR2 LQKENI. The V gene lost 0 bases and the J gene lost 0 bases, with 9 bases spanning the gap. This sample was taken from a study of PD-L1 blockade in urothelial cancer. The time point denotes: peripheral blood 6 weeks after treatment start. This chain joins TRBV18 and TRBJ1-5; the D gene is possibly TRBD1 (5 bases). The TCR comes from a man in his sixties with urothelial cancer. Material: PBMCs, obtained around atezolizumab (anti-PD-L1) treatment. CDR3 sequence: CASSPPSTDSNQPQHF. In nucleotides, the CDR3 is TGTGCCAGCTCACCACCCTCGACAGATAGCAATCAGCCCCAGCATTTT.